Following are 8 T cell receptor beta chains from one sample sequenced in a study of tumor-infiltrating lymphocytes in glioblastoma multiforme. Multiple V-beta primers and a C-beta primer amplified TCRB from RNA. TCRdb itself ran the multiplex PCR reads through MiXCR, one entry per CDR3 protein. The repertoire has about 12,000 distinct CDR3 sequences, roughly 64% of them found once; the top ten carry around 33%. Sequencing used brain tumor tissue. All receptors come from a male donor with glioblastoma.

This chain uses TRBV6-5 with TRBJ1-5; D call uncertain. CDR3 length: 13 amino acids. V dropped 11 bases and J dropped 2 bases, with 13 bases sitting between them. The germline gives CDR1 MNHEY, CDR2 SVGAGI. DNA of the CDR3: TGTGCCGGCAATTATACGGGCAATCAGCCCCAGCATTTT. It codes for CAGNYTGNQPQHF.

Here the CDR3 DNA reads TGCAGCGTTGATAGCCGGCAGAACACTGAAGCTTTCTTT. It is translated as CSVDSRQNTEAFF. This rearrangement joins TRBV29-1 to TRBJ1-1; D is unclear. V shed 3 bases and J shed 1 base, with 9 bases lying between them. The germline V gene encodes CDR1 SQVTM and CDR2 ANQGSEA. The length of the CDR3 is 13 residues.

The count of this clonotype is one. The CDR3 ends on some other residue instead of the conserved phenylalanine or tryptophan, so this is likely a read error. The V and J genes are TRBV10-3 and TRBJ2-7; 8 bases map to TRBD1. The CDR3 spans 13 residues. V lost 7 bases, J lost 3 bases, and 5 bases stayed unmatched. CDR1 is ENHRY and CDR2 is SYGVKD in the germline V gene. The DNA of the CDR3 is TGTGCCATCAAGGCTACAGGGGGCTACGAGCAGTACTAC. Its translation is CAIKATGGYEQYY.

About this clonotype itself: Because the CDR3 is missing its conserved closing phenylalanine or tryptophan, this is likely a read error. This chain links TRBV29-1 with TRBJ1-1; possibly TRBD1 for D (5 bases). The CDR3 has 14 amino acids. The germline V and J ends were trimmed by 6 bases and 4 bases, with 18 bases remaining between them. CDR1 is SQVTM, CDR2 ANQGSEA, per germline. CDR3 amino acids: CSVIGGRGSTEAFS. CDR3 sequence (DNA): TGCAGCGTGATTGGGGGTCGGGGTAGCACTGAAGCTTTCTCT.

Note on this clonotype: This could be a read error, since a much larger clone is one nucleotide away. The CDR3 DNA reads as TGTGCCAGCACCCTAGGCCCGAGGAGTGGCACAGATACGCAGTATTTT. Protein: CASTLGPRSGTDTQYF. This chain links TRBV7-2 with TRBJ2-3; D gene uncertain. The CDR3 runs 16 residues. Germline lookup yields CDR1 SGHTA and CDR2 FQGNSA. The ends were cut back, 7 bases at V and 1 base at J, with 18 bases in the middle.

As regards this clonotype: A junction end diverges from the germline sequence, so it may reflect a read error. The chain employs TRBV10-2 and TRBJ1-5, with a possible D match to TRBD1 (5 bases). Germline V CDR1 and CDR2: WSHSY, SAAADI. The CDR3 has 14 residues. The CDR3 is CANSESRGGRPQHF. In DNA form, the CDR3 reads TGCGCCAACAGTGAGTCGAGGGGAGGTCGGCCCCAGCATTTT.

On this clonotype: Likely a read error: the CDR3 ends without its conserved phenylalanine or tryptophan. The chain links TRBV6-5 to TRBJ2-6; perhaps TRBD1 as D (6 bases). The CDR3 consists of 16 residues. Germline lookup yields CDR1 MNHEY and CDR2 SVGAGI. V shed 6 bases and J shed 2 bases, with 14 bases lying between them. The CDR3 here is CASRRRGGPGANVLTL. In DNA, the CDR3 is TGTGCCAGCAGGAGGAGAGGGGGTCCTGGGGCCAACGTCCTGACTTTA.

In its sample, this clonotype was seen a few times. The CDR3 does not close with the conserved phenylalanine or tryptophan, likely indicating a read error. The CDR3 DNA is TGCAGCGTTGACCTCTCCCCGAACGGGAACACCATATATCCT. Encoded protein: CSVDLSPNGNTIYP. The V and J genes are TRBV29-1 and TRBJ1-3; no definite D call. V lost 3 bases and J lost 7, with 16 bases in between. CDR3 length: 14 amino acids. Germline lookup yields CDR1 SQVTM and CDR2 ANQGSEA.